One and the same sample provided the 3 T cell receptor beta chains below, sequenced in a study of blood T cell repertoires in COVID-19. The table came from immunoSEQ multiplex PCR; TCRdb's copy has only in-frame clones and leaves some out. The sample lists roughly 100,000 clones, 80% to 85% occurring once. Source material: peripheral blood. All receptors derive from a man aged 70 or older with active or convalescent COVID-19.

The J gene is TRBJ1-1, the V gene TRBV29-1; the D gene is possibly TRBD1 (5 bases). Trimming shortened V by 4 bases and J by 6 bases, and 18 bases separated the two germline ends. The V gene's germline CDR1 is SQVTM and CDR2 ANQGSEA. This CDR3 spans 14 amino acids. The CDR3 nucleotides read TGCAGCGTTGCCCCCCGTCCCCGGGACTCTGAAGCTTTCTTT. It encodes CSVAPRPRDSEAFF.

The chain recombines TRBV5-1 with TRBJ2-5; no clear D. CDR1 is SGHRS, CDR2 YFSETQ, per germline. The germline V and J ends were trimmed by 1 base and 5 bases, with 6 bases remaining between them. The CDR3 totals 12 residues. CDR3 nucleotide sequence: TGCGCCAGCAGCTTGCTACCTGAGACCCAGTACTTC. Translating gives CASSLLPETQYF.

The chain has TRBV28 and TRBJ2-4; no clear D. V lost 6 bases, J lost 9 bases, and 9 bases lay in between. This CDR3 comprises 11 residues. CDR1 and CDR2 (germline): MDHEN, SYDVKM. The CDR3 protein is CASRSSSIQYF. For the CDR3, the DNA is TGTGCCAGCAGGTCCTCGAGCATTCAGTACTTC.